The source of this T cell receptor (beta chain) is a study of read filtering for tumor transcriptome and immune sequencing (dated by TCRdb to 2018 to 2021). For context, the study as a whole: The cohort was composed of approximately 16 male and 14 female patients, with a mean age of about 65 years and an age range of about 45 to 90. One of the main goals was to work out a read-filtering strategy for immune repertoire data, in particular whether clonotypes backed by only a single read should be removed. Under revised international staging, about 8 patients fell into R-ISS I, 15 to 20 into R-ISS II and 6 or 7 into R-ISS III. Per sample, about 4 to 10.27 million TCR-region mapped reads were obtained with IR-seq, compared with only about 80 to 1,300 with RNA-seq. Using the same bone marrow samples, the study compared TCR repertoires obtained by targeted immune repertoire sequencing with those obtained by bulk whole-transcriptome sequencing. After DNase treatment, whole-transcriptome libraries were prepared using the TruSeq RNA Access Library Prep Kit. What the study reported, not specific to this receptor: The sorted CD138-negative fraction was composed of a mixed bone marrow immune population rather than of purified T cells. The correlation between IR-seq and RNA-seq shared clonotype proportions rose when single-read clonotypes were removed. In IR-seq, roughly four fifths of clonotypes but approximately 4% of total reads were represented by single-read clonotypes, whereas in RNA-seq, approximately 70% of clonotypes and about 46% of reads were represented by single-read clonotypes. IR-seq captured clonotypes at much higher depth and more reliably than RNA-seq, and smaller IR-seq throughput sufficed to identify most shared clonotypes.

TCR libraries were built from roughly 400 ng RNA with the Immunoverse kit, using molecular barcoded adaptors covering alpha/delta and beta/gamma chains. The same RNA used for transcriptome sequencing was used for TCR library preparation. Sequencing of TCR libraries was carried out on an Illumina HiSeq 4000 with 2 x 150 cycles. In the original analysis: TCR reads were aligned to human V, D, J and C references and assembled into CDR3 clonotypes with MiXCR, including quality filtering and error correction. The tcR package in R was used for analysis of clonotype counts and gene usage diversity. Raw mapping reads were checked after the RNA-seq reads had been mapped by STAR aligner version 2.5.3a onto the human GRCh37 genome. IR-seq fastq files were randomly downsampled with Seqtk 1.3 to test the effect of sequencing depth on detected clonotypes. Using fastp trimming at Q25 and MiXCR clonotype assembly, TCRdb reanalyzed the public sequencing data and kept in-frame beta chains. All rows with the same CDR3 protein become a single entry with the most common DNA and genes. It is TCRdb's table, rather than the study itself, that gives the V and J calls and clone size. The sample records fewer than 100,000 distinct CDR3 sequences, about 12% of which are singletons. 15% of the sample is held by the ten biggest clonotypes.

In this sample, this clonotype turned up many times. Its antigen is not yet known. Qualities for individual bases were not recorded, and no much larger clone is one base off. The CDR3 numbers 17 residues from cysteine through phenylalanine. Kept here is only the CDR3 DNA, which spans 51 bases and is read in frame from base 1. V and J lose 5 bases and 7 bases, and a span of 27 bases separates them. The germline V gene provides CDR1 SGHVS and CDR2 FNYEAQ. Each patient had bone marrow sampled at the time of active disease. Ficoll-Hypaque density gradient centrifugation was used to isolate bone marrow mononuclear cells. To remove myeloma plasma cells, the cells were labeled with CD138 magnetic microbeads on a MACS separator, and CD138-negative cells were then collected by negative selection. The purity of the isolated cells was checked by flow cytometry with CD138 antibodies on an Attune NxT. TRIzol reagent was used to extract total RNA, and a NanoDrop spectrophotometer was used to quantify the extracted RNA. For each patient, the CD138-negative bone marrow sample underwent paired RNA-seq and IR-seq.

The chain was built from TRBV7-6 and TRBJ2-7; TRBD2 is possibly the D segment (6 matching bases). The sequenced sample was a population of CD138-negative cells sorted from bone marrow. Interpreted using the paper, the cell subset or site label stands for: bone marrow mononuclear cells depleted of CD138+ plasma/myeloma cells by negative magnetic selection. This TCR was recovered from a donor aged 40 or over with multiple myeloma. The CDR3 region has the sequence CASSLNAESYGSGEQYF. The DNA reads TGTGCCAGCAGCCTTAACGCCGAAAGCTACGGGAGTGGGGAGCAGTACTTC.